The 28 T cell receptor beta chains listed next were all sequenced from one sample in a study of blood T cell repertoires in COVID-19 (dated by TCRdb to the early 2020s). Library method: the immunoSEQ multiplex PCR assay. TCRdb obtained this table from immuneACCESS and retained in-frame rearrangements with V and J assigned. These tables miss some clones; where compared with another copy, unresolved V genes account for less than half of the shortfall, and the remainder is unexplained. Here the sample has about 200,000 clones; about 88% occur a single time. Around 17% of the sample is in the top ten clones. What was sequenced was peripheral blood. The source of these receptors is a man aged 50-60 years with COVID-19, enrolled during active disease.

The chain couples TRBV5-1 to TRBJ1-3; D is ambiguous. Trimming cost V 3 bases and J 2 bases, with 9 bases left between them. CDR3 length: 14 amino acids. CDR1 and CDR2 (germline): SGHRS, YFSETQ. The CDR3 DNA sequence: TGCGCCAGCAGCTATGGCGGGCCTGGAAACACCATATATTTT. This gives the protein CASSYGGPGNTIYF.

The chain links TRBV28 to TRBJ2-5, with 8 bases that match TRBD1. V gave up 5 bases and J gave up 4 bases; unmatched junction bases: 9. CDR1 is MDHEN and CDR2 is SYDVKM in the germline V gene. The length of the CDR3 is 15 residues. Here the CDR3 DNA reads TGTGCCAGCAGTCCCAGTACAGGGGGGCGAGAGACCCAGTACTTC. Protein product: CASSPSTGGRETQYF.

This sequence joins TRBV6-6 and TRBJ2-3; possibly TRBD2 for D (5 bases). From germline, CDR1 is MNHNY and CDR2 SVGAGI (reference sequence). V was trimmed by 2 bases and J by 2 bases, leaving 14 bases between them. The CDR3 sequence is 16 residues long. This CDR3 is CASSYPPGYATDTQYF. The CDR3 region has the DNA TGTGCCAGCAGTTACCCACCGGGATATGCCACAGATACGCAGTATTTT.

The rearrangement links TRBV4-3 to TRBJ1-4, with 7 bases matching TRBD1. The V gene end was trimmed by 1 base and the J gene end by 8 bases; junction bases not matched to a gene: 7. CDR3 size: 15 residues. CDR1 and CDR2 from the germline V gene are LGHNA and YSLEER. The CDR3 spells CASSQATGYEEKLFF. In DNA, the CDR3 is TGCGCCAGCAGCCAAGCGACAGGGTATGAGGAAAAACTGTTTTTT.

The gene calls are TRBV9 and TRBJ2-5; D perhaps matches TRBD1 (5 bases). The V end lost 0 bases, the J end lost 4 bases, and 10 bases lay between the germline ends. The CDR3 extends over 14 amino acids. CDR1 SGDLS and CDR2 YYNGEE come from the germline V gene. The CDR3 DNA reads TGTGCCAGCAGCGTAGATCTGGGGCCAGAGACCCAGTACTTC. Translated, it gives CASSVDLGPETQYF.

V is TRBV7-2 and J is TRBJ2-3; D perhaps matches TRBD2 (6 bases). V gave up 7 bases and J gave up 4 bases, with 15 bases separating them. This CDR3 is built from 14 residues. Germline CDR1 is SGHTA and CDR2 is FQGNSA. CDR3 protein: CASTRWGEADTQYF. For the CDR3, the DNA is TGTGCCAGCACTCGGTGGGGGGAAGCAGATACGCAGTATTTT.

V usage is TRBV5-5 and J usage is TRBJ2-5, with TRBD2 matching over 9 bases. The germline gives CDR1 SGHKS, CDR2 YYEKEE (reference sequence). The V segment lost 0 bases and the J segment 3 bases; nucleotides outside the gene matches: 6. The CDR3 covers 16 residues. This CDR3 is CASSLGIAGAEETQYF. CDR3 nucleotides: TGTGCCAGCAGCTTGGGAATAGCGGGGGCAGAAGAGACCCAGTACTTC.

V usage is TRBV10-3 and J usage is TRBJ2-3, with 8 bases fitting TRBD2. The junction had 4 bases not matched to a gene; V was cut back by 9 bases and J by 2 bases. The CDR3 runs 13 residues. CDR1 and CDR2 from the germline V gene are ENHRY and SYGVKD. In DNA form, the CDR3 reads TGTGCCATTCAAGCGGGGGTCACAGATACGCAGTATTTT. The encoded protein is CAIQAGVTDTQYF.

The rearrangement links TRBV5-8 to TRBJ1-3, with D unresolved. This CDR3 region has 17 residues. Germline CDR1 SGHTS, CDR2 YDEGEE. V lost 0 bases, J lost 4 bases, and 17 bases lay in between. The CDR3 DNA is TGTGCCAGCAGCTTGGTCCCGCTGACGGGTCGCGGAAACACCATATATTTT. Translated, it gives CASSLVPLTGRGNTIYF.

The genes are TRBV28 and TRBJ2-7, with a possible D match to TRBD1 (6 bases). In germline, CDR1 is MDHEN, CDR2 SYDVKM. V was trimmed by 3 bases and J by 5 bases, leaving 11 bases between them. This CDR3 is built from 13 residues. In DNA form, the CDR3 reads TGTGCCAGCAGTTTGCCCAGGGGTCACGAGCAGTACTTC. Its translation is CASSLPRGHEQYF.

The chain joins TRBV7-2 to TRBJ1-1, with D possibly TRBD1 on 6 matching bases. V shed 5 bases and J shed 2 bases, with 18 bases lying between them. Germline V lookup: CDR1 SGHTA, CDR2 FQGNSA. The CDR3 length is 16 residues. As DNA, the CDR3 is TGTGCCAGCAGCAAGGGGGGGTCCTCAACTAACACTGAAGCTTTCTTT. Translation gives CASSKGGSSTNTEAFF.

V gene TRBV18 combines with J gene TRBJ2-5; a weak D match, TRBD2 (6 bases). CDR1 KGHSH and CDR2 LQKENI come from the germline V gene. V lost 8 bases, J lost 4 bases, and 14 bases lay in between. There are 13 residues in the CDR3. The CDR3 nucleotides read TGTGCCAGCACGGCTGGGACTGGAGAGACCCAGTACTTC. It is translated as CASTAGTGETQYF.

This chain uses TRBV19 with TRBJ1-4; D is undetermined. Trimming took 6 bases from V and 5 from J, leaving 10 bases between them. Germline V gene sequence: CDR1 LNHDA, CDR2 SQIVND (reference sequence). CDR3 length: 13 residues. CDR3 bases: TGTGCCAGTAGCGAGCGGGTGAATGAAAAACTGTTTTTT. It yields the protein CASSERVNEKLFF.

The chain carries TRBV3-1 (or the pseudogene TRBV3-2) and TRBJ2-7; a possible D gene is TRBD2 (6 bases). CDR3 length equals 17 residues. V lost 0 bases, J lost 3 bases, and 18 bases lay in between. Germline CDR1 reads LGHDT; CDR2 reads YNNKEL (reference sequence). The chain's CDR3 is CASSQDAGLRRDYEQYF. In nucleotides, the CDR3 is TGTGCCAGCAGCCAAGATGCGGGGTTGCGCAGGGACTACGAGCAGTACTTC.

This clone came up once. The CDR3 region has the DNA TGTGCCAGCAGCTTACAGGGATCGGTCTACGAGCAGTACTTC. Its translation: CASSLQGSVYEQYF. J is TRBJ2-7 and V is TRBV13; possibly TRBD1 for D (5 bases). This CDR3 is built from 14 residues. CDR1 is PRHDT, CDR2 FYEKMQ, per germline (reference sequence). V dropped 2 bases and J dropped 3 bases, with 11 bases sitting between them.

The chain links TRBV28 to TRBJ2-1; 9 nucleotides line up with TRBD1. Germline-derived CDR1 and CDR2 are MDHEN and SYDVKM. Losses at the gene ends were 2 bases for V and 3 bases for J; bases not matched to a gene: 2. The CDR3 spans 15 residues. For the CDR3, the DNA is TGTGCCAGCAGTTTAGGACAGGGGATCTACAATGAGCAGTTCTTC. Amino acids: CASSLGQGIYNEQFF.

V and J are TRBV5-5 and TRBJ2-7; 10 bases line up with TRBD1. The germline V gene encodes CDR1 SGHKS and CDR2 YYEKEE (reference sequence). Trimming cost V 2 bases and J 5 bases; bases outside gene matches: 7. The CDR3 sequence is 15 residues long. This chain's CDR3 is CASSFNDRGLHEQYF. The CDR3, as DNA: TGTGCCAGCAGCTTTAACGACAGGGGGCTCCACGAGCAGTACTTC.

This chain joins TRBV18 and TRBJ2-7; a possible D gene is TRBD2 (6 bases). CDR1 KGHSH and CDR2 LQKENI come from the germline V gene. CDR3 length equals 15 residues. V shed 6 bases and J shed 6 bases, with 21 bases lying between them. The CDR3 sequence: CASSLAGSRESEQYF. The CDR3 bases are TGTGCCAGCTCCCTCGCGGGGTCCAGGGAGTCCGAGCAGTACTTC.

This chain joins TRBV6-4 and TRBJ2-6; 7 bases fit TRBD1. Germline V lookup: CDR1 MRHNA, CDR2 SNTAGT. The CDR3 is made up of 15 amino acids. V dropped 5 bases and J dropped 2; count of bases not matched to a gene: 3. The CDR3 region has the DNA TGTGCCAGCAGTAAAGACAGGGCTGGGGCCAACGTCCTGACTTTC. Translation gives CASSKDRAGANVLTF.

This clone came up once. The chain has TRBV19 and TRBJ1-5; D not certain. Per germline, CDR1 LNHDA and CDR2 SQIVND (reference sequence). This CDR3 region has 13 residues. Trimming shortened V by 0 bases and J by 7 bases, and 7 bases separated the two germline ends. CDR3 amino acids: CASSIDRIQPQHF. CDR3 bases: TGTGCCAGTAGTATAGACAGAATCCAGCCCCAGCATTTT.

V gene TRBV6-6 combines with J gene TRBJ1-1; D gene uncertain. Germline loops: CDR1 MNHNY, CDR2 SVGAGI (reference sequence). This CDR3 has 14 amino acids. Deletions cut 2 bases from V and 1 base from J, with 8 bases between. CDR3 in DNA: TGTGCCAGCAGTTACCCTCAGGAGAACACTGAAGCTTTCTTT. It yields the protein CASSYPQENTEAFF.

This rearrangement joins TRBV30 to TRBJ2-7; TRBD2 matches at 7 bases. CDR1 is GTSNPN and CDR2 is SVGIG in the germline V gene (reference sequence). The J segment lost 7 bases and the V segment lost 4 bases, leaving 4 bases of the junction unmatched. The CDR3 totals 11 residues. In nucleotides, the CDR3 is TGTGCCTGGACCGGGGGGAGTGAGCAGTACTTC. Translated: CAWTGGSEQYF. Complete variable domain (other parts from reference TRBV30 and TRBJ2-7): SQTIHQWPATLVQPVGSPLSLECTVEGTSNPNLYWYRQAAGRGLQLLFYSVGIGQISSEVPQNLSASRPQDRQFILSSKKLLLSDSGFYLCAWTGGSEQYFGPGTRLTVT.

V and J are TRBV30 and TRBJ1-1; 9 nucleotides align to TRBD1. V lost 5 bases and J lost 5; bases outside the gene matches: 3. CDR1 and CDR2 from the germline V gene are GTSNPN and SVGIG (reference sequence). CDR3 length: 12 amino acids. The CDR3 reads CAWDRGETEAFF. As DNA, the CDR3 is TGTGCCTGGGACAGGGGGGAGACTGAAGCTTTCTTT.

The V and J genes are TRBV19 and TRBJ1-2, with 8 bases aligning to TRBD1. Unmatched junction bases numbered 10, after V lost 6 bases and J lost 4 bases. Germline V lookup: CDR1 LNHDA, CDR2 SQIVND (reference sequence). The CDR3 has 15 residues. This CDR3 reads CASSLGLTGAYGYTF. The CDR3 bases are TGTGCCAGTAGCCTAGGGTTGACAGGGGCCTATGGCTACACCTTC.

The V gene is TRBV18, the J gene TRBJ2-2; D possibly corresponds to TRBD1 (6 bases). V lost 2 bases and J lost 2, with 9 bases in between. CDR1 and CDR2 (germline): KGHSH, LQKENI. The CDR3 consists of 15 residues. The CDR3 sequence is CASSPSRGNTGELFF. CDR3 nucleotides: TGTGCCAGCTCACCATCCAGGGGTAACACCGGGGAGCTGTTTTTT.

The rearrangement links TRBV24-1 to TRBJ1-5, with TRBD1 matching 7 bases. The junction had 8 bases not matched to a gene; V was cut back by 6 bases and J by 4 bases. CDR3 length: 15 residues. Per the germline V gene, CDR1 is KGHDR and CDR2 is SFDVKD. CDR3 sequence reads: CATSLDRIANQPQHF. The CDR3 region has the DNA TGTGCCACCAGTCTGGACAGGATAGCAAATCAGCCCCAGCATTTT.

V gene TRBV24-1 combines with J gene TRBJ1-2; tentatively, D is TRBD1 (6 bases). CDR1 and CDR2 from the germline V gene are KGHDR and SFDVKD. The CDR3 runs to 12 residues. Trimming removed 4 bases from V and 8 bases from J, with 10 bases in between. The CDR3 spells CATSEGGTGYTF. As DNA, the CDR3 is TGTGCCACCAGTGAAGGGGGTACAGGCTACACCTTC.

The V and J genes are TRBV14 and TRBJ1-2; the D is unclear. Germline V gene data show CDR1 as SGHDN and CDR2 as FVKESK. This CDR3 has 12 amino acids. V was pared by 5 bases and J by 8 bases, with 12 bases between. DNA for the CDR3: TGTGCCAGCAGCTGGCTCGTCGGGGGCTACACCTTC. Translation: CASSWLVGGYTF.